Each of the 8 T cell receptor beta chains below was sequenced from the same sample in a study of T cell clonality in common variable immunodeficiency. The repertoire was sequenced with immunoSEQ multiplex PCR; TCRdb's copy has only in-frame clones and lacks some. There are tens of thousands of clones in the sample, none observed a single time. Specimen: peripheral blood mononuclear cells. All receptors derive from a person aged 18-70 years in good health.

This clone was counted ten times or more. CDR3 sequence: CASSRRAPSSSTDTQYF. The CDR3 bases that were read are TGTGCCAGTAGCCGAAGGGCTCCAAGCTCTAGCACAGATACG. The chain links TRBV19 to TRBJ2-3; no reliable D call. The observed sequence ends 3 residues before the CDR3 terminus, with the missing tail filled in from the germline J gene. There are 17 residues in the CDR3. The V end lost 6 bases, the J end lost 0 bases, and 19 bases lay between the germline ends. Germline V CDR1 and CDR2: LNHDA, SQIVND (reference sequence).

This clone was detected ten times or more. From the germline J gene comes the end of the CDR3, since the read stops 3 residues before it. The chain uses TRBV7-2 and TRBJ2-7; 7 nucleotides align to TRBD2. The trim removed 5 bases at V and 6 bases at J, leaving 10 bases unmatched. There are 14 residues in the CDR3. Germline V gene lookup returns CDR1 SGHTA and CDR2 FQGNSA. The CDR3 here is CASSPRTSWAEQYF. CDR3 DNA (partial): TGTGCCAGCAGCCCCAGGACTAGTTGGGCCGAG.

This clone was seen repeatedly, ten times or more. The read comes to an end 3 residues before the CDR3 does, leaving the germline J gene to fill in the end. The genes are TRBV19 and TRBJ2-7, with 7 bases identical to TRBD1. CDR3 length: 14 amino acids. Germline V gene data show CDR1 as LNHDA and CDR2 as SQIVND (reference sequence). J was trimmed by 4 bases and V by 5 bases; bases with no gene match: 8. The DNA read from the CDR3 is TGTGCCAGTAGTGCGCGACAGGGTTTGTACGAG. Encoded protein: CASSARQGLYE. The whole CDR3 sequence is CASSARQGLYEQYF.

This clone showed up just a few times. From the germline J gene comes the end of the CDR3, since the read stops 3 residues before it. V is TRBV7-8 and J is TRBJ1-6; D is perhaps TRBD1 (6 bases). Germline lookup yields CDR1 SGHVS and CDR2 FQNEAQ. Trimming left V 3 bases short and J 7 bases short, with 16 bases between. The CDR3 totals 16 residues. The covered CDR3 bases are TGTGCCAGCAGCTTCCCTCCGGGACAAAGGAATTCACCC. It encodes CASSFPPGQRNSP. The entire CDR3 sequence reads CASSFPPGQRNSPLHF.

Ten or more counts support this clone. The read terminates 3 residues ahead of where the CDR3 ends, so the germline J gene completes it. The chain recombines TRBV19 with TRBJ2-7; 7 positions agree with TRBD2. J gave up 2 bases and V 4 bases, and 2 bases lay outside the gene matches. The CDR3 consists of 13 residues. Looked up from germline, CDR1 is LNHDA and CDR2 is SQIVND (reference sequence). CDR3 DNA, as far as it was read: TGTGCCAGTAGTAGCGGGAGTGCCTACGAG. It encodes CASSSGSAYE. The full CDR3 protein is CASSSGSAYEQYF.

This clone was picked up a small number of times. Sequencing ends 3 residues short of the CDR3 end; the germline J gene provides the rest. This chain connects TRBV20-1 to TRBJ2-7; TRBD2 agrees at 9 bases. Germline CDR1 reads DFQATT; CDR2 reads SNEGSKA (reference sequence). The V and J ends lost 0 bases and 3 bases, in that order; junction bases with no gene match: 12. This CDR3 region has 17 residues. CDR3 loop: CSARDQIAGVTLYEQYF. CDR3 DNA, as far as it was read: TGCAGTGCTAGAGACCAAATAGCGGGAGTGACCCTCTACGAG.

There are many counts of this clone. The read terminates 3 residues before the CDR3 end, so the remaining end is supplied by the germline J gene. The rearrangement links TRBV19 to TRBJ2-1, with D unclear. Germline CDR1 and CDR2: LNHDA and SQIVND (reference sequence). The CDR3 has 12 residues. V was clipped by 8 bases and J by 7 bases, with 12 bases between them. CDR3 residues: CASPHSGNEQFF. Partial CDR3 DNA: TGTGCCAGTCCCCACTCCGGGAATGAG. Filled out from reference TRBV19 and TRBJ2-1, the complete variable domain reads DGGITQSPKYLFRKEGQNVTLSCEQNLNHDAMYWYRQDPGQGLRLIYYSQIVNDFQKGDIAEGYSVSREKKESFPLTVTSAQKNPTAFYLCASPHSGNEQFFGPGTRLTVL.

This clone was recorded many times. Read data end 3 residues before the CDR3 end; the end is taken from the germline J gene. J is TRBJ2-3 and V is TRBV29-1, with 8 bases aligning to TRBD1. V was pared by 3 bases and J by 0 bases, with 5 bases of the junction left unmatched. Germline V gene lookup returns CDR1 SQVTM and CDR2 ANQGSEA. The CDR3 is made up of 15 amino acids. The part of the CDR3 DNA that was read is TGCAGCGTTGAGACCGGGACAGGAAGCACAGATACG. Translating gives CSVETGTGSTDT. The entire CDR3 sequence reads CSVETGTGSTDTQYF.